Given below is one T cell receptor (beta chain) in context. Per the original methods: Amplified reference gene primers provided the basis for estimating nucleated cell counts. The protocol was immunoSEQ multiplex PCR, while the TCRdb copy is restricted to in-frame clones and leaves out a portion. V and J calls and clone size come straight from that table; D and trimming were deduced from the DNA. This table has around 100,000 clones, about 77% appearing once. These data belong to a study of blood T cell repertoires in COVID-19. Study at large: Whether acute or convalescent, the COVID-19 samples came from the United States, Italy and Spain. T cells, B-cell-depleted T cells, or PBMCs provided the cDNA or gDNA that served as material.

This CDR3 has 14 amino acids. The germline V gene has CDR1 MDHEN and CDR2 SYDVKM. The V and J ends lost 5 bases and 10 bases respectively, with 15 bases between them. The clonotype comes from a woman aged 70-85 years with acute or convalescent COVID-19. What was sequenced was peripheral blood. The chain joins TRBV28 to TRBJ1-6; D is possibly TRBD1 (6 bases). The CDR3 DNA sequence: TGTGCCAGCAGTCAACACCGAACAGGGTCACCCCTCCACTTT. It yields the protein CASSQHRTGSPLHF.